The 22 T cell receptor beta chains listed next were all sequenced from one sample in a study of cytomegalovirus exposure and HLA in healthy donors. In the PCR, 60 Vbeta and 13 Jbeta primers were used. Clones were read by immunoSEQ multiplex PCR, and TCRdb kept only the in-frame ones, dropping some. The sample has about 200,000 clones, around 80% seen once. Sequences were obtained from PBMCs. The receptors stem from a girl between 2 and 10 years old in good health and CMV-seronegative.

The chain combines TRBV7-9 with TRBJ1-1, with D possibly matching TRBD1 (5 bases). Per germline, CDR1 SEHNR and CDR2 FQNEAQ (reference sequence). Trimming removed 5 bases from V and 3 bases from J, with 19 bases in between. CDR3 length equals 16 residues. The CDR3 region is CASSLLGREGYTEAFF. CDR3 coding DNA: TGTGCCAGCAGCCTCCTGGGACGGGAGGGATACACTGAAGCTTTCTTT.

This chain joins TRBV11-2 and TRBJ2-3, with 12 bases matching TRBD1. Germline V lookup: CDR1 SGHAT, CDR2 FQNNGV. V lost 5 bases to trimming and J lost 5 bases; unmatched junction nucleotides: 2. This CDR3 has 14 residues. CDR3 in amino acids: CASSGTGGQDTQYF. Here the CDR3 DNA reads TGTGCCAGCAGCGGGACAGGGGGCCAAGATACGCAGTATTTT.

The V call is TRBV19, the J call TRBJ2-7; 8 bases align to TRBD1. The CDR3 extends over 16 amino acids. Trimming took 1 base from V and 3 from J; bases not matched to a gene: 8. Germline V gives CDR1 LNHDA, CDR2 SQIVND (reference sequence). The CDR3 region is CASSIGAGQGIYEQYF. The CDR3 coding sequence is TGTGCCAGTAGTATAGGGGCAGGACAGGGTATCTACGAGCAGTACTTC.

The V and J genes are TRBV30 and TRBJ2-1; D call uncertain. The CDR3 contains 17 residues. V lost 0 bases to trimming and J lost 0 bases, with 15 bases between them. CDR1 is GTSNPN and CDR2 is SVGIG in the germline V gene (reference sequence). This CDR3 is CAWSVLISLFSYNEQFF. The CDR3 bases are TGTGCCTGGAGTGTCCTAATCTCGCTCTTCTCCTACAATGAGCAGTTCTTC.

The V and J genes are TRBV10-3 and TRBJ2-7; 9 bases are a match to TRBD1. CDR1 ENHRY and CDR2 SYGVKD come from the germline V gene. With 10 bases clipped from V and 5 bases from J, the junction kept 12 bases outside the gene matches. This CDR3 has 14 residues. CDR3: CATLNTGGADEQYF. The DNA of the CDR3 is TGTGCCACCTTAAACACAGGGGGCGCGGACGAGCAGTACTTC.

This clone was recorded a few times. The rearrangement links TRBV5-4 to TRBJ1-1; possible D gene TRBD1, 6 bases. V gave up 3 bases and J gave up 9 bases, with 18 bases separating them. This CDR3 is 14 amino acids long. Looked up from germline, CDR1 is SGHNT and CDR2 is YYREEE (reference sequence). The DNA for the CDR3 is TGTGCCAGCAGCTCCGGTGGGTCCGGGACAAAAGCTTTCTTT. Amino acid sequence: CASSSGGSGTKAFF.

V gene TRBV11-2 combines with J gene TRBJ2-1; possibly TRBD2 for D (5 bases). Germline assignment: CDR1 SGHAT and CDR2 FQNNGV. V lost 5 bases, J lost 9 bases, and 11 bases lay in between. This CDR3 is built from 12 residues. This CDR3 reads CASSLGVPEQFF. The CDR3 DNA is TGTGCCAGCAGCCTCGGGGTGCCTGAGCAGTTCTTC.

This clone was recorded once. CDR3 DNA sequence: TGTGCCAGCAGCGCGACTAGCGGAAAGAGGAATGAGCAGTTCTTC. It translates to CASSATSGKRNEQFF. The rearrangement links TRBV9 to TRBJ2-1; 9 positions match TRBD2. Germline V gene data show CDR1 as SGDLS and CDR2 as YYNGEE. The CDR3 contains 15 residues. V dropped 3 bases and J dropped 7; count of bases not matched to a gene: 8.

The chain carries TRBV6-4 and TRBJ2-1; 11 bases align to TRBD2. V was clipped by 6 bases and J by 9 bases; unmatched bases: 10. Germline CDR1 reads MRHNA; CDR2 reads SNTAGT. This CDR3 is built from 15 residues. CDR3 sequence reads: CASRILAGGPGEQFF. CDR3 bases: TGTGCCAGCAGGATCTTAGCGGGGGGGCCCGGTGAGCAGTTCTTC.

The rearrangement uses TRBV6-1 and TRBJ2-7; TRBD1 aligns across 8 bases. CDR1 MNHNS and CDR2 SASEGT come from the germline V gene. V shed 6 bases, J shed 3 bases, and the junction held 7 bases outside the gene matches. The length of the CDR3 is 14 residues. CDR3 bases: TGTGCCAGCAGGCGGGACAGGTCACACTACGAGCAGTACTTC. Its protein product is CASRRDRSHYEQYF.

This chain joins TRBV29-1 and TRBJ2-1, with 8 bases lining up with TRBD2. The V segment lost 6 bases and the J segment 6 bases; nucleotides outside the gene matches: 7. In germline, CDR1 is SQVTM, CDR2 ANQGSEA. The length of the CDR3 is 13 residues. The CDR3, as DNA: TGCAGCGTGGAACGGGAGGGGGTCAATGAGCAGTTCTTC. Translation: CSVEREGVNEQFF.

The genes are TRBV13 and TRBJ2-1, with TRBD2 identical over 10 bases. V trimming: 5 bases; J trimming: 8 bases; junction bases outside the gene matches: 9. This CDR3 region has 15 residues. Germline V gives CDR1 PRHDT, CDR2 FYEKMQ (reference sequence). CDR3 sequence (DNA): TGTGCCAGCAGCCGTCCGGGACTAGCGTCCGATGAGCAGTTCTTC. Protein product: CASSRPGLASDEQFF.

The V gene is TRBV7-7, the J gene TRBJ2-5, with TRBD1 identical over 8 bases. Germline V gene lookup returns CDR1 SSHAT and CDR2 FNYEAQ (reference sequence). The CDR3 totals 17 residues. Trimming at V came to 0 bases and at J to 4 bases, leaving 10 bases not matched to a gene. CDR3 nucleotide sequence: TGTGCCAGCAGCTTAGCCGTAGGACAGGGAAGTCTAGAGACCCAGTACTTC. The encoded protein is CASSLAVGQGSLETQYF.

V is TRBV6-5 and J is TRBJ2-7; 14 bases match TRBD2. This CDR3 is built from 16 residues. Germline assignment: CDR1 MNHEY and CDR2 SVGAGI. The trim removed 2 bases at V and 3 bases at J, leaving 3 bases unmatched. The CDR3 region has the DNA TGTGCCAGCAGTTACACGGGACTAGCGGGAGACTACGAGCAGTACTTC. It yields the protein CASSYTGLAGDYEQYF.

This clone was observed a handful of times. The chain carries TRBV9 and TRBJ1-6; 9 bases are a match to TRBD1. This CDR3 has 14 residues. Germline CDR1 reads SGDLS; CDR2 reads YYNGEE. With 3 bases clipped from V and 7 bases from J, the junction kept 2 bases outside the gene matches. CDR3 in amino acids: CASSGGQGNSPLHF. The DNA for the CDR3 is TGTGCCAGCAGCGGGGGACAGGGCAATTCACCCCTCCACTTT.

The gene calls are TRBV7-9 and TRBJ2-7, with TRBD2 matching over 14 bases. This CDR3 is built from 14 residues. The V gene end was trimmed by 8 bases and the J gene end by 5 bases; junction bases not matched to a gene: 5. Germline V gives CDR1 SEHNR, CDR2 FQNEAQ (reference sequence). This CDR3 is CASSGTSGRNEQYF. As DNA, the CDR3 is TGTGCCAGCTCAGGGACTAGCGGGAGAAACGAGCAGTACTTC.

V is TRBV7-9 and J is TRBJ1-3; the D gene is possibly TRBD1 (5 bases). Germline V gives CDR1 SEHNR, CDR2 FQNEAQ (reference sequence). CDR3 length: 15 amino acids. V lost 5 bases to trimming and J lost 2 bases, with 13 bases between them. The chain's CDR3 is CASSPRSGTGNTIYF. The CDR3 DNA sequence: TGTGCCAGCAGCCCCAGGTCAGGGACTGGAAACACCATATATTTT.

This clone was observed a handful of times. This chain uses TRBV6-5 with TRBJ1-4, with D hard to call. CDR1 and CDR2 from the germline V gene are MNHEY and SVGAGI. The V end lost 5 bases, the J end lost 8 bases, and 15 bases lay between the germline ends. This CDR3 comprises 14 residues. The CDR3, as DNA: TGTGCCAGCAGTGCGCTTCCGCGGGGAGAAAAACTGTTTTTT. Translation gives CASSALPRGEKLFF.

CDR3 bases: TGTGCCAGCACCTTCGACAGGGCGAGGACCGGGGAGCTGTTTTTT. Amino acids: CASTFDRARTGELFF. The chain recombines TRBV5-6 with TRBJ2-2, with 7 bases lining up with TRBD1. J lost 5 bases, V lost 6 bases, and 10 bases had no gene match. The CDR3 is 15 residues long. CDR1 and CDR2 from the germline V gene are SGHDT and YYEEEE.

This clone was counted a few times. V and J are TRBV10-3 and TRBJ1-1; a weak D match, TRBD1 (6 bases). CDR1 and CDR2 (germline): ENHRY, SYGVKD. The CDR3 length is 12 residues. Deletions cut 7 bases from V and 10 bases from J, with 16 bases between. The CDR3 DNA is TGTGCCATCAATGACTACAGGGAAGGAGCTTTCTTT. Its protein product is CAINDYREGAFF.

Written as DNA, the CDR3 is TGTGCCAGCAGTTTACGACAGAACCAAGAGACCCAGTACTTC. This codes for CASSLRQNQETQYF. V is TRBV27 and J is TRBJ2-5, with D tentatively TRBD1 (5 bases). The CDR3 runs to 14 residues. Per germline, CDR1 MNHEY and CDR2 SMNVEV (reference sequence). V was trimmed by 2 bases and J by 0 bases, leaving 7 bases between them.

The genes are TRBV15 and TRBJ2-1; the match to TRBD1 covers 7 bases. Trimming cost V 2 bases and J 9 bases; bases outside gene matches: 10. Per the germline V gene, CDR1 is LNHNV and CDR2 is YYDKDF (reference sequence). The CDR3 covers 15 residues. CDR3 bases: TGTGCCACCAGCAGATACTCCAGGGACAGCGGTGAGCAGTTCTTC. Protein product: CATSRYSRDSGEQFF.